This TCR beta chain is from a study of beta chain features in type 1 diabetes. On the study more broadly: Across the samples, some 99 million sorted cells were examined in total.

Study-wide points: Type 1 diabetes patients had moderately but significantly shorter TCRB CDR3s in all four CD4+ subsets. Reduced insertions and increased deletions marked VDJ junctions in type 1 diabetes patients.

The V gene lost 2 bases and the J gene lost 6 bases, with 8 bases spanning the gap. CDR1 is LGHNT and CDR2 is FRNRAP in the germline V gene. The CDR3 is made up of 12 amino acids. Expressed TCRB transcripts were sequenced because the isolated RNA had all been reverse transcribed beforehand. Only in-frame clones appear in the TCRdb table, and some are missing; sequencing was by immunoSEQ multiplex PCR. The sample holds about 650,000 clones; roughly an eighth are singletons and the top ten take more than 0.09%. To note about this clone: No antigen is known for it.

About 120 mL of blood, on average, came from one heparinised draw per donor. CD4+ naive, central memory, regulatory and stem cell-like memory subsets were isolated by sorting on CD45RO/CCR7/CD25/CD127/CD95/CD27. Sequenced: naive CD4+ T cells from blood. The rearrangement joins TRBV12-5 to TRBJ2-7; D gene unclear. This sequence originates from a man under 40 with type 1 diabetes. CDR3 DNA: TGTGCTAGTGGTTTGCCCTCCCCCGAGCAGTACTTC. This codes for CASGLPSPEQYF.